This T cell receptor beta chain was identified in a study of cytomegalovirus exposure and HLA in healthy donors. In the study overall: The 120 validation repertoires, a later analysis reported, used the same platform as the roughly 700 repertoires from the first cohort.

This table comes from immunoSEQ multiplex PCR, and its TCRdb copy is limited to in-frame clones, with some not included. The table records some 90,000 clones, 96% of them present only once. This CDR3 spans 13 amino acids. Germline lookup yields CDR1 KGHSH and CDR2 LQKENI. With 2 bases removed from V and 2 bases from J, the gap between germline ends came to 6 bases. The source of this sequence is a man aged 18-30 years in good health and CMV-seronegative. This chain joins TRBV18 and TRBJ2-5; D possibly corresponds to TRBD2 (6 bases). Source material: PBMCs. CDR3 region: CASSPAGQETQYF. DNA for the CDR3: TGTGCCAGCTCACCAGCGGGACAAGAGACCCAGTACTTC.